Here is one T cell receptor (beta chain) with its context. This CDR3 has 16 amino acids. Germline V gene lookup returns CDR1 SGDLS and CDR2 YYNGEE. Trimming removed 4 bases at V and 0 bases at J, with 11 bases between. Clones were sequenced by immunoSEQ multiplex PCR, and TCRdb holds only the in-frame ones, with some missing. The sample has some 700,000 clones; 80% to 90% are singletons. The data originate from a study of shared T cell receptors in the human thymus. This sample was shared with a second study, whose subject was human thymus T cells. In that study: Each of the donors was a healthy Finnish infant who was undergoing open corrective cardiac surgery for congenital heart defects. The authors found apparently biased V and J gene usage in thymic and blood repertoires.

This receptor was taken from a girl under three years old with a congenital heart defect. The sequenced material came from thymocytes. V usage is TRBV9 and J usage is TRBJ2-6; D remains ambiguous. The CDR3 DNA sequence: TGTGCCAGCAGCCTTCCGCATAGCTCTGGGGCCAACGTCCTGACTTTC. Translated: CASSLPHSSGANVLTF.